This TCR beta chain originates from a study of radiation and T cells in renal cell carcinoma (dated by TCRdb to 2020 to 2021). For context, the study as a whole: A total of 50 to 60 samples underwent TCR beta sequencing, made up of 25 or so tumors and around 27 peripheral blood samples. The final blood draw was performed at 4 weeks after radiation, at the same time as nephrectomy. Across all 50 or so samples, several million unique CDR3 nucleotide sequences encoding some 2.6 million unique CDR3 amino acid sequences were identified.

Per the publication, the time point label means: blood 4 weeks post-SBRT, at nephrectomy. In the paper's terms, the treatment or condition label means: 15 Gy SBRT to primary tumor, nephrectomy 4 weeks later. The samples were obtained from a clinical trial, where primary renal cell carcinomas were treated with 15 Gy stereotactic body radiation therapy and then removed by nephrectomy 4 weeks afterward. Serial peripheral blood from radiation-treated patients was sampled at baseline, 2 weeks and 4 weeks after SBRT to track tumor-enriched clonotypes. Every patient's renal cell carcinoma showed clear cell pathology. Genomic DNA for TCR sequencing was prepared using the QIAamp DNA Blood Mini Kit (Qiagen). Only samples passing all quality control checks were included in the analyses. TCR beta libraries were generated from genomic DNA with the immunoSEQ kit, following the manufacturer's recommendations. For library preparation, a first multiplex PCR was performed with proprietary primers, followed by a second PCR in which unique barcodes were added, and bead cleanups were performed after each round. A kit-provided positive control reaction and a negative control reaction were included in every sample batch. The final libraries underwent checking on an Agilent 4200 TapeStation D1000 ScreenTape, volumetric pooling, and quantification by qPCR. Sequencing was performed on an Illumina NextSeq500 with a MidOutput 150-cycle cartridge, and 156 Read1 and 15 Index1 cycles were run with kit custom primers. The pooled library was loaded at roughly 1 pM with around 20% PhiX control spiked in. Turning to the authors' computational methods: The vendor-processed data were analyzed in R, and a clonotype was defined as all T cells that share the same CDR3 nucleotide sequence. In the clone abundance analyses, frequencies were normalized to the 10,000 most abundant clones in each sample. Public T cell clones, which averaged fewer than five per sample, were removed prior to analysis. Tumor-enriched and baseline blood-enriched clonotypes were defined by at least a 32-fold difference in abundance between compartments. A beta-binomial differential abundance model was applied to find clonotypes that expanded or contracted between blood time points. Tumor-blood repertoire similarity was measured with the Baroni-Urbani and Buser coefficient, and group comparisons used two-tailed Wilcoxon tests in R. The table was pulled from immuneACCESS by TCRdb, which kept in-frame rearrangements only. Such tables lose some clones; where checked, under half of the loss comes from unresolved V genes, and the rest has no known cause. V, J and clone size are those of that table, while D and trimming were read from the DNA. Across this sample there are just under 150,000 clones, with about 88% seen only once. Of the sample, less than 20% falls within the top ten clones.

Points the paper makes about the study in general: In blood, the top tumor clonotypes increased between baseline and 2 weeks post-radiation and then shrank by 4 weeks, which suggests that tumor-resident clones expanded only transiently. Because pretreatment tumor biopsies were not available, the baseline intratumoral presence of clonotypes could not be determined. Dynamics of the blood repertoire were not tracked past 4 weeks after treatment. With a single-armed trial design, the study had no way to address how radiation dose or scheduling affects the TCR repertoire.

V is reduced by 7 bases and J by 2 bases, leaving a spacing of 13 bases between them. Based on the germline V gene, the CDR1 and CDR2 sequences are SQVTM and ANQGSEA. The CDR3 holds 13 amino acids from the cysteine to the phenylalanine. Here the CDR3 DNA is all that survives: 39 bases in frame from base 1. For this clone: Its cognate antigen has yet to be identified. Base qualities are not recorded, but no much larger clone differs from it by a single base.

The sequence joins TRBV29-1 to TRBJ2-3; 5 matching bases give a weak D call of TRBD2. Material: blood, obtained from a patient whose treatment included radiotherapy and nephrectomy. The sequence derives from a woman aged 45-60 years with renal cell carcinoma. The bases are TGCAGCGCCCTTTGGACTGTCACAGATACGCAGTATTTT. This codes for CSALWTVTDTQYF.